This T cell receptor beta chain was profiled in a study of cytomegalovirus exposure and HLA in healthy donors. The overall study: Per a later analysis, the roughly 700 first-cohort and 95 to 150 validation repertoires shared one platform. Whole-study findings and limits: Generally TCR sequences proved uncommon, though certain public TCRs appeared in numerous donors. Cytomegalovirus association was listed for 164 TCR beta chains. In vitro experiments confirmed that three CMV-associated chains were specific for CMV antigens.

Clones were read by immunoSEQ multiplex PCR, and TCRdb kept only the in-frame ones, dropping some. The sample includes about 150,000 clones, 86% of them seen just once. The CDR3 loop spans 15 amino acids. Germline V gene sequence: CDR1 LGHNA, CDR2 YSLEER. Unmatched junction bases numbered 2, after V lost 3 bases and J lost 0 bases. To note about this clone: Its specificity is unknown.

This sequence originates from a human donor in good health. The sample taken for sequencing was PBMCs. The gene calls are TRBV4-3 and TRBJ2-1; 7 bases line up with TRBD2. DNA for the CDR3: TGCGCCAGCAGCCAGGGGGGGAGCTCCTACAATGAGCAGTTCTTC. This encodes CASSQGGSSYNEQFF.